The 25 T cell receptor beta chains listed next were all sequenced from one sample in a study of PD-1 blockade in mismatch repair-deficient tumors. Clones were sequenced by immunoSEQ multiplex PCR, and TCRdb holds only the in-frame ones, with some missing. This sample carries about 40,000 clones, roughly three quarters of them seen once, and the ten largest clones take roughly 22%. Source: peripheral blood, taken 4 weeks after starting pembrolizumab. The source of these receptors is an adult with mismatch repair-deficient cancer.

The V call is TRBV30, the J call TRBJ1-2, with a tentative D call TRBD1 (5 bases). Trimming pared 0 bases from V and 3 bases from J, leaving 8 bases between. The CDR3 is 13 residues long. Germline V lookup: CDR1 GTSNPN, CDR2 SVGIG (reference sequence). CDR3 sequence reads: CAWSVRGDYGYTF. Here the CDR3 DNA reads TGTGCCTGGAGTGTGAGGGGCGACTATGGCTACACCTTC.

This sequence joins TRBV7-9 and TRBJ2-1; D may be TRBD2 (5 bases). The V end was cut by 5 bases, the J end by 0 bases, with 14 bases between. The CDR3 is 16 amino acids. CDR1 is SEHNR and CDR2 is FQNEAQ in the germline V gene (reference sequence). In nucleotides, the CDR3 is TGTGCCAGCAGCCTAGACTGGAGGAGCTCCTACAATGAGCAGTTCTTC. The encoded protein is CASSLDWRSSYNEQFF.

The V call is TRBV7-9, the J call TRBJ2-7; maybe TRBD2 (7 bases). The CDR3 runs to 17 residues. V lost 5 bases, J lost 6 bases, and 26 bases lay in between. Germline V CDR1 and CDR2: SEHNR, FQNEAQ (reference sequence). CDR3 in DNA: TGTGCCAGCAGCGCCAGAGGGGGAGGGACAAAGAGGGGCGAGCAGTACTTC. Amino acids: CASSARGGGTKRGEQYF. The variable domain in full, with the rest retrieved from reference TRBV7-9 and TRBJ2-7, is DTGVSQNPRHKITKRGQNVTFRCDPISEHNRLYWYRQTLGQGPEFLTYFQNEAQLEKSRLLSDRFSAERPKGSFSTLEIQRTEQGDSAMYLCASSARGGGTKRGEQYFGPGTRLTVT.

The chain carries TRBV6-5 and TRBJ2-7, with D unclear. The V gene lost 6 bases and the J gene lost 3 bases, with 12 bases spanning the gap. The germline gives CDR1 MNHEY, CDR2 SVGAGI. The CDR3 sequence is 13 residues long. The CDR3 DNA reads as TGTGCCAGCAGCACTGGCCGAAACTACGAGCAGTACTTC. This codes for CASSTGRNYEQYF.

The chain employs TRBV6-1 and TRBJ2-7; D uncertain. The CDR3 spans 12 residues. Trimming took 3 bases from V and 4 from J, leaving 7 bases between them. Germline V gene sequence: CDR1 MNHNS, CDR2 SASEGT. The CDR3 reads CASSDVTYEQYF. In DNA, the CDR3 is TGTGCCAGCAGTGATGTAACATACGAGCAGTACTTC.

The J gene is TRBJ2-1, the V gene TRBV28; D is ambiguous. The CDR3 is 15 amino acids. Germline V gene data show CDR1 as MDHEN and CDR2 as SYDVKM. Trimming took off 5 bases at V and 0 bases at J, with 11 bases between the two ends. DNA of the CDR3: TGTGCCAGCAGTGCTTTGGTTAGCTCCTACAATGAGCAGTTCTTC. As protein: CASSALVSSYNEQFF.

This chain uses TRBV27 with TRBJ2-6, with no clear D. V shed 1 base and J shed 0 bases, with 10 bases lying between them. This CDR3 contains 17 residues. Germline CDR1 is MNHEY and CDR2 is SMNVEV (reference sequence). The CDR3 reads CASSLFGSRSGANVLTF. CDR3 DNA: TGTGCCAGCAGTTTATTTGGAAGCCGCTCTGGGGCCAACGTCCTGACTTTC.

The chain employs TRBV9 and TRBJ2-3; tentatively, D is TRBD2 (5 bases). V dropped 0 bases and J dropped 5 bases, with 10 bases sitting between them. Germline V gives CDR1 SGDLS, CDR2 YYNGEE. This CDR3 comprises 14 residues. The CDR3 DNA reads TGTGCCAGCAGCGTAGAGTCGGGATTAGATACGCAGTATTTT. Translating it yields CASSVESGLDTQYF.

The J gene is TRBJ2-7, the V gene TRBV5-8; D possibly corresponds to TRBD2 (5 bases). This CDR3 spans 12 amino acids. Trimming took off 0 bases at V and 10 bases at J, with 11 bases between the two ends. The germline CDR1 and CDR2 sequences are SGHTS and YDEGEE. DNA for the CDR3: TGTGCCAGCAGCTTGGGAGGGTTAGGACAGTACTTC. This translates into CASSLGGLGQYF.

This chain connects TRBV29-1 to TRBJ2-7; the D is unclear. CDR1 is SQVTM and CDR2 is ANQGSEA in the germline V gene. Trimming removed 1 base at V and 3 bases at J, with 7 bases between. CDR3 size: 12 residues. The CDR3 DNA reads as TGCAGCGTTGAAGTTCGGAGCTACGAGCAGTACTTC. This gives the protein CSVEVRSYEQYF.

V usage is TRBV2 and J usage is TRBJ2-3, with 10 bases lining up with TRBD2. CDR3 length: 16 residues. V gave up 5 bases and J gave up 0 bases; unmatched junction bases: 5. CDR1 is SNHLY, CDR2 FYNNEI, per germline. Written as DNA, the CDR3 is TGTGCCAGCAGTCCAGGGACTAGCGAGAGCACAGATACGCAGTATTTT. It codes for CASSPGTSESTDTQYF.

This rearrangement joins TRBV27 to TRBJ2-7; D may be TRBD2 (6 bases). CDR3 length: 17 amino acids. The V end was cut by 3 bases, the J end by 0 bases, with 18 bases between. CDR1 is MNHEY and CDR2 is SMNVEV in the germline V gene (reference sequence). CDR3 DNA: TGTGCCAGCAGTTTGCGAGCCGGGAGCCCGCTCTCCTACGAGCAGTACTTC. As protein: CASSLRAGSPLSYEQYF.

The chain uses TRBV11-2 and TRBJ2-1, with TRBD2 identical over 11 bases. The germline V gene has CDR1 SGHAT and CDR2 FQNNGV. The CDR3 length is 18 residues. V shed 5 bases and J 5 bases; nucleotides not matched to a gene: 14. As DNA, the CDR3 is TGTGCCAGCAGCCAGCAGAGGTTAGCGGGAGGGCCTAACAATGAGCAGTTCTTC. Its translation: CASSQQRLAGGPNNEQFF.

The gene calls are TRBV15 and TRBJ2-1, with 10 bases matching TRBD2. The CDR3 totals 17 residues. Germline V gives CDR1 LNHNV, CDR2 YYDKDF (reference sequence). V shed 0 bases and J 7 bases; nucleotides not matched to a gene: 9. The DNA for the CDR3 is TGTGCCACCAGCAGAGAACGGCTACTAGCGGGACTGAATGAGCAGTTCTTC. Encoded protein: CATSRERLLAGLNEQFF.

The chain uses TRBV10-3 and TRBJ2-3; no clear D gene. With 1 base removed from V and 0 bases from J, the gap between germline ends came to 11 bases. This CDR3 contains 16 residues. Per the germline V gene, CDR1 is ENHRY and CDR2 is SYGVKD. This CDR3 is CAISEWYFPSTDTQYF. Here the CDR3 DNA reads TGTGCCATCAGTGAGTGGTACTTCCCCAGCACAGATACGCAGTATTTT.

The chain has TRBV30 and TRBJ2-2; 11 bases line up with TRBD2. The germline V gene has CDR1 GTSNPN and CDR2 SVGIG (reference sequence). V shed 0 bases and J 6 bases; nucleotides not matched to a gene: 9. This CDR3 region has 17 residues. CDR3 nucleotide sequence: TGTGCCTGGAGTGTACCCCCGGGACTAGCGGAGTCCGGGGAGCTGTTTTTT. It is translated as CAWSVPPGLAESGELFF.

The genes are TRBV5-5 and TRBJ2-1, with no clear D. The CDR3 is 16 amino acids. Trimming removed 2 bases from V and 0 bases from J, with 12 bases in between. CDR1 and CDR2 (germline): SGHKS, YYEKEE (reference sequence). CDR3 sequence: CASSLSQAASYNEQFF. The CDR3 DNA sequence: TGTGCCAGCAGCTTAAGTCAGGCTGCCTCCTACAATGAGCAGTTCTTC.

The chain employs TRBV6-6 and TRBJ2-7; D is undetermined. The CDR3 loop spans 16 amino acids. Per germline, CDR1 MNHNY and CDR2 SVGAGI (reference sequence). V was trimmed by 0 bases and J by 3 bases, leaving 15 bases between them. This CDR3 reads CASSYSLTDKGYEQYF. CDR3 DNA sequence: TGTGCCAGCAGTTACTCGTTGACCGACAAGGGCTACGAGCAGTACTTC.

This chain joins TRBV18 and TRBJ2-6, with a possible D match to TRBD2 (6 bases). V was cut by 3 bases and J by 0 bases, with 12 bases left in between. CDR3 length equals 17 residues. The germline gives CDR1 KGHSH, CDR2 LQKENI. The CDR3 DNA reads TGTGCCAGCTCACCGGGGGGTCCATACTCTGGGGCCAACGTCCTGACTTTC. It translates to CASSPGGPYSGANVLTF.

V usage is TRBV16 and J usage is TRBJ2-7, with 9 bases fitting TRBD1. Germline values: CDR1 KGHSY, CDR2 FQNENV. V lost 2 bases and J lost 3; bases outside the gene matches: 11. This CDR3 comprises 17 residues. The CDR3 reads CASSQEDMGTGIYEQYF. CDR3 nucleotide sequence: TGTGCCAGCAGCCAAGAGGATATGGGGACAGGGATCTACGAGCAGTACTTC. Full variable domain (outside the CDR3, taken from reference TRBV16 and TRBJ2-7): GEEVAQTPKHLVRGEGQKAKLYCAPIKGHSYVFWYQQVLKNEFKFLISFQNENVFDETGMPKERFSAKCLPNSPCSLEIQATKLEDSAVYFCASSQEDMGTGIYEQYFGPGTRLTVT.

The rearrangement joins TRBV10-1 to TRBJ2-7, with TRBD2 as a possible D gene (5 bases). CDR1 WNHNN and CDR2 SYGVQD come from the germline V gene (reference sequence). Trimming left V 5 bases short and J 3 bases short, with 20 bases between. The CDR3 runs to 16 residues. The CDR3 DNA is TGCGCCAGCAGTTCGATAATAGCGAGAGTAAACTACGAGCAGTACTTC. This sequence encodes CASSSIIARVNYEQYF.

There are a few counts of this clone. The CDR3 region has the DNA TGTGCCAGCAGTGAACCATTCTCCTACGAGCAGTACTTC. Encoded protein: CASSEPFSYEQYF. V gene TRBV2 combines with J gene TRBJ2-7; no firm D call. Germline CDR1 SNHLY, CDR2 FYNNEI. The CDR3 is made up of 13 amino acids. The ends were cut back, 2 bases at V and 0 bases at J, with 5 bases in the middle.

The DNA of the CDR3 is TGTGCCAGCAGCCAGCGGGAGGGCTACAATGAGCAGTTCTTC. This codes for CASSQREGYNEQFF. The chain recombines TRBV9 with TRBJ2-1, with 10 bases lining up with TRBD2. The length of the CDR3 is 14 residues. V shed 4 bases, J shed 3 bases, and the junction held 1 base outside the gene matches. CDR1 is SGDLS, CDR2 YYNGEE, per germline.

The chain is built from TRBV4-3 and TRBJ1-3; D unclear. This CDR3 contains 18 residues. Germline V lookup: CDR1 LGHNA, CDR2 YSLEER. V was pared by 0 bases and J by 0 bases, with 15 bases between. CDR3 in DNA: TGCGCCAGCAGCCAAGATTTCCGCGGACCGCCCTCTGGAAACACCATATATTTT. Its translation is CASSQDFRGPPSGNTIYF.

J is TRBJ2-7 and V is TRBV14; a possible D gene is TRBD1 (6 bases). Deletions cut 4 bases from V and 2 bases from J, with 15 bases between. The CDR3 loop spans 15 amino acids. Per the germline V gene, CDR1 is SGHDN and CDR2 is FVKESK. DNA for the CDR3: TGTGCCAGCAGCCCTTTGGGTCGGACAGCCTACGAGCAGTACTTC. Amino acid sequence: CASSPLGRTAYEQYF.